What follows are 10 T cell receptor beta chains derived from one specimen sequenced in a study of T cell repertoires in ileal Crohn's disease (dated by TCRdb to the late 2010s). Per the publication, the time point label means: neoterminal ileum biopsy at postoperative endoscopy, about 6 months after surgery. Library creation used the immunoSEQ multiplex PCR assay. TCRdb took over this immuneACCESS table, retaining in-frame rearrangements with V and J assigned. Such tables are incomplete; in checked studies, under half of the missing clones stem from an unresolved V gene, and the remainder is unexplained. The table for this sample lists fewer than 15,000 clones; over 70% of them were counted only once. The ten largest clones capture about 4% of the sample. The sequenced material came from ileal tissue. Every receptor here comes from an adult with Crohn's disease.

This clone appeared once. CDR3 DNA: TGTGCCAGCAGCTATAACCCGAACACCGGGGAGCTGTTTTTT. Amino acid sequence: CASSYNPNTGELFF. The V and J genes are TRBV7-7 and TRBJ2-2, with D unclear. The germline V gene has CDR1 SSHAT and CDR2 FNYEAQ (reference sequence). Between the trimmed V and J ends, which lost 4 bases and 0 bases, there was a span of 6 bases. The CDR3 consists of 14 residues.

The chain couples TRBV6-1 to TRBJ1-2; no clear D. From germline, CDR1 is MNHNS and CDR2 SASEGT. Between the trimmed V and J ends, which lost 6 bases and 2 bases, there was a span of 13 bases. The CDR3 contains 14 residues. The DNA of the CDR3 is TGTGCCAGCAGCTGGGAACTACTGAACTATGGCTACACCTTC. Protein sequence: CASSWELLNYGYTF.

V usage is TRBV6-6 and J usage is TRBJ1-5; no definite D call. Trimming cost V 2 bases and J 6 bases, with 11 bases left between them. Germline loops: CDR1 MNHNY, CDR2 SVGAGI (reference sequence). This CDR3 spans 14 amino acids. In DNA form, the CDR3 reads TGTGCCAGCAGTTACGGCCGGGCCGGTCAGCCCCAGCATTTT. Translating it yields CASSYGRAGQPQHF.

The J gene is TRBJ2-3, the V gene TRBV7-2; 12 bases are shared with TRBD2. Looked up from germline, CDR1 is SGHTA and CDR2 is FQGNSA. Trimming at V came to 6 bases and at J to 6 bases, leaving 7 bases not matched to a gene. The CDR3 sequence is 15 residues long. As DNA, the CDR3 is TGTGCCAGCAGTCTAGCGGGAGGGCCAGGGGATACGCAGTATTTT. It is translated as CASSLAGGPGDTQYF.

The V call is TRBV5-1, the J call TRBJ2-4, with 7 bases identical to TRBD1. This CDR3 region has 14 residues. The germline V gene encodes CDR1 SGHRS and CDR2 YFSETQ. The V segment lost 3 bases and the J segment 6 bases; nucleotides outside the gene matches: 6. This CDR3 reads CASSSGTEPNIQYF. DNA of the CDR3: TGCGCCAGCAGCTCCGGGACAGAACCAAACATTCAGTACTTC.

The chain recombines TRBV4-3 with TRBJ2-3; the D is unclear. Germline values: CDR1 LGHNA, CDR2 YSLEER. The CDR3 contains 13 residues. V dropped 5 bases and J dropped 1 base, with 7 bases sitting between them. CDR3: CASSSPGTDTQYF. CDR3 bases: TGCGCCAGCAGCTCCCCTGGCACAGATACGCAGTATTTT.

The chain combines TRBV14 with TRBJ1-1, with D unresolved. The ends were cut back, 7 bases at V and 10 bases at J, with 16 bases in the middle. Germline V lookup: CDR1 SGHDN, CDR2 FVKESK. The CDR3 has 12 amino acids. The DNA for the CDR3 is TGTGCCAGCAACAGACCCGGCGGGCGAGCTTTCTTT. It codes for CASNRPGGRAFF.

The chain recombines TRBV5-1 with TRBJ2-3; 8 nucleotides align to TRBD1. With 0 bases clipped from V and 2 bases from J, the junction kept 2 bases outside the gene matches. The CDR3 covers 15 residues. The germline V gene encodes CDR1 SGHRS and CDR2 YFSETQ. The CDR3 DNA sequence: TGCGCCAGCAGCTTGGGACAGGGGTACACAGATACGCAGTATTTT. Translating it yields CASSLGQGYTDTQYF.

The J gene is TRBJ2-5, the V gene TRBV5-1; 9 nucleotides align to TRBD1. Germline V lookup: CDR1 SGHRS, CDR2 YFSETQ. The CDR3 totals 14 residues. J gave up 5 bases and V 6 bases, and 8 bases lay outside the gene matches. CDR3 region: CASNRDRVRETQYF. The CDR3 DNA reads TGCGCCAGCAATCGGGACAGGGTACGGGAGACCCAGTACTTC.

This rearrangement joins TRBV7-8 to TRBJ1-5; 10 bases agree with TRBD1. Germline V gives CDR1 SGHVS, CDR2 FQNEAQ. The CDR3 extends over 17 amino acids. The V gene end was trimmed by 3 bases and the J gene end by 4 bases; junction bases not matched to a gene: 9. Written as DNA, the CDR3 is TGTGCCAGCAGCTTGAGCCCGGGACAGGGGCTGAATCAGCCCCAGCATTTT. Protein sequence: CASSLSPGQGLNQPQHF. The full variable domain, rest sourced from reference TRBV7-8 and TRBJ1-5, is GAGVSQSPRYKVAKRGQDVALRCDPISGHVSLFWYQQALGQGPEFLTYFQNEAQLDKSGLPSDRFFAERPEGSVSTLKIQRTQQEDSAVYLCASSLSPGQGLNQPQHFGDGTRLSIL.